One and the same sample provided the 24 T cell receptor beta chains below, sequenced in a study of chronic HIV infection and antiretroviral therapy. TCRdb passed the 5' RACE reads through MiXCR, listing each CDR3 protein once. The sample has more than 25,000 distinct CDR3 sequences, 7.5% to 10% seen once. Sequencing used peripheral blood. All receptors derive from an adult who had HIV and had not received antiretroviral therapy, or was an uninfected healthy control (not recorded which).

The chain employs TRBV25-1 and TRBJ2-7; no reliable D call. The CDR3 spans 11 residues. Germline V gene data show CDR1 as MGHDK and CDR2 as SYGVNS. V lost 4 bases and J lost 6, with 7 bases in between. CDR3 sequence: CASSGPFEQYF. The CDR3 bases are TGTGCCAGCAGTGGCCCGTTCGAGCAGTACTTC.

A few counts support this clonotype. V and J are TRBV5-1 and TRBJ2-6; no clear D gene. V lost 5 bases and J 0 bases, leaving 15 bases between the germline ends. The germline gives CDR1 SGHRS, CDR2 YFSETQ. This CDR3 contains 17 residues. The chain's CDR3 is CASSGLAGPSGANVLTF. CDR3 bases: TGCGCCAGCAGTGGGTTGGCAGGACCCTCTGGGGCCAACGTCCTGACTTTC.

This clonotype qualifies as medium-sized. The chain combines TRBV18 with TRBJ2-3, with D tentatively TRBD2 (5 bases). Trimming left V 3 bases short and J 2 bases short, with 6 bases between. CDR3 length: 13 amino acids. Germline values: CDR1 KGHSH, CDR2 LQKENI. The DNA for the CDR3 is TGTGCCAGCTCACCGGACTCCACAGATACGCAGTATTTT. Protein sequence: CASSPDSTDTQYF.

This clonotype was detected many times. The V call is TRBV19, the J call TRBJ2-5, with TRBD1 matching 7 bases. This CDR3 region has 13 residues. V shed 10 bases and J 5 bases; nucleotides not matched to a gene: 10. Germline CDR1 LNHDA, CDR2 SQIVND (reference sequence). The CDR3 coding sequence is TGTGCCACCGCAAAAACAGGGGAGGAGACCCAGTACTTC. As protein: CATAKTGEETQYF.

This clonotype was recorded at least ten times. The rearrangement uses TRBV2 and TRBJ1-5, with unresolved D. V was trimmed by 1 base and J by 4 bases, leaving 5 bases between them. The CDR3 has 13 residues. CDR1 SNHLY and CDR2 FYNNEI come from the germline V gene. This CDR3 reads CASSEGGNQPQHF. The CDR3 bases are TGTGCCAGCAGTGAAGGAGGGAATCAGCCCCAGCATTTT.

This clonotype was observed a few times. The V gene is TRBV6-6, the J gene TRBJ2-5; tentative D call: TRBD1 (6 bases). The CDR3 length is 13 residues. Germline loops: CDR1 MNHNY, CDR2 SVGAGI (reference sequence). V was clipped by 7 bases and J by 1 base, with 10 bases between them. The DNA for the CDR3 is TGTGCCAGCACTAACAGGGCCCAAGAGACCCAGTACTTC. It translates to CASTNRAQETQYF.

This clonotype was observed at least ten times. The chain employs TRBV7-2 and TRBJ2-3; 8 positions match TRBD2. Trimming cost V 5 bases and J 0 bases; bases outside gene matches: 7. This CDR3 region has 16 residues. Germline V gene data show CDR1 as SGHTA and CDR2 as FQGNSA. The CDR3 spells CASSPREGASTDTQYF. In nucleotides, the CDR3 is TGTGCCAGCAGCCCCCGGGAGGGCGCTAGCACAGATACGCAGTATTTT.

The rearrangement links TRBV10-3 to TRBJ2-7; D not resolved. V was clipped by 6 bases and J by 3 bases, with 3 bases between them. From germline, CDR1 is ENHRY and CDR2 SYGVKD. The CDR3 runs to 10 residues. This chain's CDR3 is CAIRIYEQYF. CDR3 in DNA: TGTGCCATCAGGATCTACGAGCAGTACTTC.

CDR3 DNA: TGTGCCAGCAGCCAAGAGGTCCGGGCCCGTGGCAATCAGCCCCAGCATTTT. Its translation is CASSQEVRARGNQPQHF. The chain employs TRBV7-8 and TRBJ1-5; D gene unclear. Germline values: CDR1 SGHVS, CDR2 FQNEAQ. CDR3 length: 17 amino acids. V dropped 5 bases and J dropped 2 bases, with 19 bases sitting between them.

This clonotype was seen a few times. The chain links TRBV10-3 to TRBJ1-3; D is unresolved. This CDR3 comprises 15 residues. Trimming shortened V by 2 bases and J by 6 bases, and 14 bases separated the two germline ends. CDR1 is ENHRY, CDR2 SYGVKD, per germline. In nucleotides, the CDR3 is TGTGCCATCAGTGAGGACGCTCGCGGACTAAACACCATATATTTT. It specifies CAISEDARGLNTIYF.

This clonotype was observed at least ten times. The gene calls are TRBV6-6 and TRBJ2-7, with D perhaps matching TRBD2 (5 bases). V lost 4 bases to trimming and J lost 2 bases, with 9 bases between them. CDR3 length: 13 residues. Germline CDR1 reads MNHNY; CDR2 reads SVGAGI (reference sequence). CDR3: CASSLGEAYEQYF. CDR3 sequence (DNA): TGTGCCAGCAGTTTGGGAGAGGCCTACGAGCAGTACTTC.

This clonotype has more than one count but fewer than ten. The chain joins TRBV27 to TRBJ2-1; D is uncertain. The CDR3 has 14 amino acids. Germline V gene sequence: CDR1 MNHEY, CDR2 SMNVEV (reference sequence). V was trimmed by 5 bases and J by 5 bases, leaving 13 bases between them. CDR3 in DNA: TGTGCCAGCAGTCGGACCGAAGTAAACAATGAGCAGTTCTTC. This sequence encodes CASSRTEVNNEQFF.

In its sample, this clonotype was seen many times. The chain links TRBV6-4 to TRBJ2-1; 9 bases align to TRBD2. Germline-derived CDR1 and CDR2 are MRHNA and SNTAGT. The CDR3 runs 15 residues. V gave up 0 bases and J gave up 3 bases; unmatched junction bases: 0. CDR3 nucleotide sequence: TGTGCCAGCAGTGACTCTAGCGGGAGCTACAATGAGCAGTTCTTC. It encodes CASSDSSGSYNEQFF.

This clonotype was observed at least ten times. The rearrangement uses TRBV20-1 and TRBJ1-1, with D hard to call. The CDR3 length is 8 residues. Germline-derived CDR1 and CDR2 are DFQATT and SNEGSKA (reference sequence). V was clipped by 3 bases and J by 7 bases, with 0 bases between them. The CDR3 protein is CSASEAFF. The DNA for the CDR3 is TGCAGTGCTAGTGAAGCTTTCTTT.

This clonotype was seen only a few times. The J gene is TRBJ1-1, the V gene TRBV29-1, with D unresolved. Germline loops: CDR1 SQVTM, CDR2 ANQGSEA. CDR3 length equals 14 residues. Trimming removed 0 bases from V and 5 bases from J, with 13 bases in between. CDR3 protein: CSVEDGWGSTEAFF. The CDR3 DNA reads TGCAGCGTTGAAGATGGATGGGGTAGTACTGAAGCTTTCTTT.

This chain connects TRBV6-2 or TRBV6-3 to TRBJ1-5, with 9 bases matching TRBD1. V trimming: 0 bases; J trimming: 5 bases; junction bases outside the gene matches: 11. The CDR3 covers 18 residues. Germline V gene data show CDR1 as MNHEY and CDR2 as SVGEGT. The CDR3 protein is CASSYSSTGGIGYQPQHF. The CDR3 coding sequence is TGTGCCAGCAGTTACTCGAGCACAGGGGGCATAGGGTATCAGCCCCAGCATTTT.

This clonotype was seen at least ten times. The J gene is TRBJ1-5, the V gene TRBV27; no firm D call. Per the germline V gene, CDR1 is MNHEY and CDR2 is SMNVEV (reference sequence). The CDR3 sequence is 15 residues long. V was clipped by 4 bases and J by 0 bases, with 10 bases between them. The CDR3 here is CASSSSGNSNQPQHF. The CDR3 DNA is TGTGCCAGCAGTTCATCCGGGAATAGCAATCAGCCCCAGCATTTT.

This clonotype was detected a few times. This chain links TRBV5-1 with TRBJ2-1; TRBD2 matches at 11 bases. V was pared by 3 bases and J by 4 bases, with 6 bases of the junction left unmatched. Looked up from germline, CDR1 is SGHRS and CDR2 is YFSETQ. The CDR3 is 16 amino acids. CDR3 coding DNA: TGCGCCAGCAGCTCAGGACTAGCGGGCCAGTACAATGAGCAGTTCTTC. Its protein product is CASSSGLAGQYNEQFF.

The chain is built from TRBV28 and TRBJ1-5; D might be TRBD1 (6 bases). The CDR3 is 14 amino acids. The germline V and J ends were trimmed by 4 bases and 3 bases, with 10 bases remaining between them. Germline CDR1 is MDHEN and CDR2 is SYDVKM. The DNA for the CDR3 is TGTGCCAGCAGTTCAAGGACAGTCAATCAGCCCCAGCATTTT. This gives the protein CASSSRTVNQPQHF.

This clonotype was found many times. This chain uses TRBV9 with TRBJ2-7; 8 nucleotides agree with TRBD2. The CDR3 sequence is 15 residues long. Germline CDR1 reads SGDLS; CDR2 reads YYNGEE. V shed 3 bases and J 2 bases; nucleotides not matched to a gene: 7. CDR3 sequence reads: CASSAGLVTTYEQYF. CDR3 bases: TGTGCCAGCAGCGCGGGACTAGTGACTACCTACGAGCAGTACTTC. The full variable domain, its missing parts supplied by reference TRBV9 and TRBJ2-7, is DSGVTQTPKHLITATGQRVTLRCSPRSGDLSVYWYQQSLDQGLQFLIQYYNGEERAKGNILERFSAQQFPDLHSELNLSSLELGDSALYFCASSAGLVTTYEQYFGPGTRLTVT.

The rearrangement uses TRBV10-3 and TRBJ2-3, with 15 bases that match TRBD2. This CDR3 has 17 residues. Per germline, CDR1 ENHRY and CDR2 SYGVKD. V shed 6 bases and J 2 bases; nucleotides not matched to a gene: 6. Here the CDR3 DNA reads TGTGCCATCAGGCCCCGGACTAGCGGGGGGGCCACAGATACGCAGTATTTT. This sequence encodes CAIRPRTSGGATDTQYF.

There are many counts of this clonotype. CDR3 protein: CASSLWRQGTYEQYF. The CDR3 DNA reads TGTGCCAGCAGTTTATGGCGGCAGGGAACCTACGAGCAGTACTTC. The chain joins TRBV27 to TRBJ2-7; the D gene is possibly TRBD1 (5 bases). Trimming removed 1 base at V and 2 bases at J, with 12 bases between. The CDR3 consists of 15 residues. Germline assignment: CDR1 MNHEY and CDR2 SMNVEV (reference sequence).

This clonotype was counted only a few times. This rearrangement joins TRBV7-9 to TRBJ2-3; tentatively, D is TRBD1 or TRBD2 (5 bases each). The CDR3 is 14 residues long. V was cut by 5 bases and J by 4 bases, with 13 bases left in between. CDR1 is SEHNR, CDR2 FQNEAQ, per germline (reference sequence). CDR3 sequence: CASSPRDLPDTQYF. CDR3 coding DNA: TGTGCCAGCAGCCCCAGGGACCTGCCAGATACGCAGTATTTT.

This clonotype was detected ten times or more. The chain recombines TRBV10-1 with TRBJ2-7; no firm D call. Germline CDR1 and CDR2: WNHNN and SYGVQD (reference sequence). The CDR3 runs 14 residues. Trimming removed 0 bases from V and 2 bases from J, with 8 bases in between. The CDR3 loop reads CASSESPTAYEQYF. The CDR3 DNA follows: TGCGCCAGCAGTGAGTCCCCTACAGCCTACGAGCAGTACTTC.